This T cell receptor (beta chain) was sequenced in a study of early T cells in non-severe SARS-CoV-2 infection. Turning to the study itself: Chains were unpaired, as sequencing was done on bulk RNA from unsorted whole blood.

In germline, CDR1 is LNHDA, CDR2 SQIVND (reference sequence). V was clipped by 4 bases and J by 12 bases, with 19 bases between them. The CDR3 extends over 14 amino acids. Individual cDNA molecules received unique molecular identifiers during library preparation. TCRdb used MiXCR to reprocess the 5' RACE reads, holding one entry per CDR3 protein. The sample has about 27,000 distinct CDR3 sequences; 2.9% are singletons. Findings and limits, study-wide: Anti-spike CD8 responses were favored by VDJdb matching, which missed private and CD4 specificities.

This clonotype has at least ten counts. The target antigen is unknown. The sequence was obtained from an adult who was a healthcare worker with PCR-confirmed SARS-CoV-2 infection or an uninfected control (not recorded which). The chain couples TRBV19 to TRBJ2-1, with D perhaps TRBD2 (6 bases). The source material was whole blood. CDR3 coding DNA: TGTGCCAGTAGTAAGGGACCCGTCGGGAGTGGGCAGTTCTTC. Its protein product is CASSKGPVGSGQFF.